This T cell receptor beta chain emerged from a study of cytomegalovirus exposure and HLA in healthy donors. General study points: A later look showed TCR association rates differing by HLA locus, highest for DRB1 and lowest for HLA-C. Likely technical artifact: a cluster of highly shared sequence variants.

CDR1 is SGHTA and CDR2 is FQGNSA in the germline V gene. Trimming pared 0 bases from V and 8 bases from J, leaving 10 bases between. The CDR3 covers 13 residues. With respect to this clone: What it binds is unknown.

Amplification used 60 Vbeta primers and 13 Jbeta primers. Original processing notes: In a later analysis, of 84 million or so unique beta chains, about 12 million appeared in at least two donors. Clones were read by immunoSEQ multiplex PCR, and TCRdb kept only the in-frame ones, dropping some. V and J calls and clone size follow that table, whereas D and trimming were derived from the DNA. The data hold around 76,000 clones, with 78% observed a single time. Sample: PBMCs. The TCR originated in a woman aged 40 to 50 in good health and CMV-seropositive. This rearrangement joins TRBV7-2 to TRBJ1-1; TRBD1 might be the D (5 bases). Here the CDR3 DNA reads TGTGCCAGCAGCTTAGCGGGGGGTTCAGAAGCTTTCTTT. Amino acids: CASSLAGGSEAFF.